This T cell receptor beta chain was sequenced in a study of T cell changes during pregnancy in multiple sclerosis. This CDR3 has 14 amino acids. V lost 5 bases to trimming and J lost 4 bases, with 14 bases between them. CDR1 MNHNS and CDR2 SASEGT come from the germline V gene. Sequencing used immunoSEQ multiplex PCR; TCRdb keeps in-frame clones, though not all of them. Among approximately 98,000 clones listed, roughly nine tenths were seen once. This clonotype was sampled from a female donor in good health, enrolled as a control in a pregnancy study. This sequence joins TRBV6-1 and TRBJ1-2; D unresolved. The input for sequencing was peripheral blood, taken after pregnancy. CDR3 coding DNA: TGTGCCAGCAGTACCCATGGCGCGGCCTATGGCTACACCTTC. Translated: CASSTHGAAYGYTF.